This T cell receptor beta chain originates from a study of blood T cell repertoires in COVID-19. Study summary: In each case, the material was cDNA or gDNA derived from T cells, B-cell-depleted T cells, or PBMCs.

This clone was observed once. In the original analysis: Amplification with reference gene primers provided the estimates of nucleated cell counts. Here immunoSEQ multiplex PCR was the method, and the copy in TCRdb shows in-frame clones only, minus some. Clonal size and the V and J genes are those of that table, whereas D and trimming came from the DNA. The sample lists more than 250,000 clones, roughly 80% occurring once. Germline lookup yields CDR1 SNHLY and CDR2 FYNNEI. CDR3 length: 15 amino acids. V was clipped by 10 bases and J by 0 bases; unmatched bases: 10. Participants spanned ages about 18 to 89 years and resided in fewer than 30 US areas. The study recruited exposed participants who had met a COVID-19 case within 2 weeks before entry.

Sequencing was done on a sample of PBMCs or T cells enriched from blood (not recorded which). This TCR came from a man aged 35 to 55 who had been exposed to COVID-19. This chain joins TRBV2 and TRBJ2-7; 9 nucleotides agree with TRBD1. CDR3 coding DNA: TGTGCCACGGACAGGGGCCCCTTCCCCTCCTACGAGCAGTACTTC. Encoded protein: CATDRGPFPSYEQYF.